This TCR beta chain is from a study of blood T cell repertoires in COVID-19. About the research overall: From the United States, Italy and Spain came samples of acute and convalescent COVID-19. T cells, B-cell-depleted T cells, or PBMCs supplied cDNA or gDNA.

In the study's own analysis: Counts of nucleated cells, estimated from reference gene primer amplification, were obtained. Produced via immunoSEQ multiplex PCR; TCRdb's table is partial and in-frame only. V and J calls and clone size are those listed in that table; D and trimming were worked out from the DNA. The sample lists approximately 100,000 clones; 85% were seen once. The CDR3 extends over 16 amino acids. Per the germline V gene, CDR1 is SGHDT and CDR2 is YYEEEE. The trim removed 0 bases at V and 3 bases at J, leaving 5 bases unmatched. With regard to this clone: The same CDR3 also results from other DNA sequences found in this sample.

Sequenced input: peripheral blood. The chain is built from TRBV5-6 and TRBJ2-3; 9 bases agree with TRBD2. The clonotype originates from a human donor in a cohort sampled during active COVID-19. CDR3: CASSLAASGITDTQYF. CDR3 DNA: TGTGCCAGCAGCTTGGCGGCTAGCGGGATAACAGATACGCAGTATTTT.